These T cell receptor beta chains were read from a single sample in a study of shared clonotypes between healthy human individuals. Sequenced by immunoSEQ multiplex PCR; TCRdb stores in-frame clones only, minus some. Counted here are about 2.1 million clones, approximately 92% occurring once; the ten biggest clones make up around 1.7%. The specimen sequenced was naive CD8+ T cells from PBMCs. The receptors shown here come from a young man in good health. Some clones in this sample may be carry-over from other donors' samples. CDR3s include the opening cysteine and the closing phenylalanine or tryptophan. A D gene is named only where the DNA matches it firmly. Expanded clones get a size class; other rows say once, few or many, or leave the size out.

14,-,TRBD2,TRBV7-9,TRBJ2-1,TGTGCCAGCAGAAGCGGGAGCTCCTACAATGAGCAGTTCTTC,CASRSGSSYNEQFF
17,once,-,TRBV7-2,TRBJ1-1,TGTGCCAGCAGCTCTCCGGTGGGGGAGATTATGAACACTGAAGCTTTCTTT,CASSSPVGEIMNTEAFF
16,-,TRBD1,TRBV7-9,TRBJ2-3,TGTGCCAGCAGCTTTGGGACAGGCGGGGCCGTTGAGGCGCAGTATTTT,CASSFGTGGAVEAQYF
15,few,-,TRBV5-1,TRBJ2-1,TGCGCCAGCAGCTTGGAACAAGGAGATTGGAATGAGCAGTTCTTC,CASSLEQGDWNEQFF
19,-,-,TRBV28,TRBJ2-6,TGTGCCAGCAGCATGGTGGGGGACGTAACCCCCTCTGGGGCCAACGTCCTGACTTTC,CASSMVGDVTPSGANVLTF
16,-,-,TRBV4-1,TRBJ1-5,TGCGCCAGCAGCCAAGTTCAAACAGGGAGCAATCAGCCCCAGCATTTT,CASSQVQTGSNQPQHF
13,-,-,TRBV13,TRBJ2-7,TGTGCCAGCAGCTTAGGCACACCTCCCGAGCAGTACTTC,CASSLGTPPEQYF
14,-,-,TRBV27,TRBJ2-7,TGTGCCAGCAGTTTACGGACGGGCAGCTACGAGCAGTACTTC,CASSLRTGSYEQYF
16,-,-,TRBV28,TRBJ1-3,TGTGCCAGCAGTTCTCCCCGGGGGGACTCTGGAAACACCATATATTTT,CASSSPRGDSGNTIYF
17,-,TRBD1,TRBV5-3,TRBJ2-2,TGTGCCAGAAGCTGGGACAGCCACGGGTTTAAATGCGGGGAGCTGTTTTTT,CARSWDSHGFKCGELFF
14,-,TRBD1,TRBV28,TRBJ1-2,TGTGCCAGCAGTCCTCCCGGGACAGTTTATGGCTACACCTTC,CASSPPGTVYGYTF
15,once,-,TRBV27,TRBJ1-5,TGTGCCAGCAGTTTCGTTTCGGAGCGCAATCAGCCCCAGCATTTT,CASSFVSERNQPQHF
13,-,-,TRBV29-1,TRBJ2-7,TGCAGCGTGGACACAGGAGGTCAATACGAGCAGTACTTC,CSVDTGGQYEQYF
18,-,-,TRBV7-9,TRBJ1-1,TGTGCCAGCAGCTTATGGTCTCGCGGACGGGACCTCCGCGGGGAAGCTTTCTTT,CASSLWSRGRDLRGEAFF
12,-,-,TRBV4-1,TRBJ2-2,TGCGCCAGCAAGACGAACACCGGGGAGCTGTTTTTT,CASKTNTGELFF
15,once,-,TRBV5-1,TRBJ2-3,TGCGCCAGCAGCTTGCCCGACCTCAGCACAGATACGCAGTATTTT,CASSLPDLSTDTQYF
15,-,TRBD1,TRBV7-3,TRBJ2-1,TGTGCCAGCAGCCCCGGACAGGGCCACCCCAATGAGCAGTTCTTC,CASSPGQGHPNEQFF
15,-,TRBD2,TRBV5-1,TRBJ2-3,TGCGCCAGCAGCTTGAGCGGGAGTGTCTCAGATACGCAGTATTTT,CASSLSGSVSDTQYF
14,-,-,TRBV27,TRBJ2-7,TGTGCCAGCAGTTTTGGGGGAGCCGACTACGAGCAGTACTTC,CASSFGGADYEQYF
15,-,TRBD2,TRBV27,TRBJ2-7,TGTGCCAGCAGCTATATAGCGGGAGTTTTCTACGAGCAGTACTTC,CASSYIAGVFYEQYF
12,once,-,TRBV4-1,TRBJ2-7,TGCGCCAGCAGGTCAGGGACCTACGAGCAGTACTTC,CASRSGTYEQYF
13,-,-,TRBV4-3,TRBJ2-2,TGCGCCAGCAGCCAATCGGGCTTCCGGGAGCTGTTTTTT,CASSQSGFRELFF
14,-,-,TRBV6-1,TRBJ1-2,TGTGCCAGCAGTGGAGGATCAGATGACTATGGCTACACCTTC,CASSGGSDDYGYTF
14,-,-,TRBV7-9,TRBJ1-2,TGTGCCAGCAGCTTAGGCCAGCCAATCTATGGCTACACCTTC,CASSLGQPIYGYTF
12,-,-,TRBV4-3,TRBJ2-7,TGCGCCAGCAGCGGAGACGGCTACGAGCAGTACTTC,CASSGDGYEQYF
15,-,-,TRBV28,TRBJ1-1,TGTGCCAGCAGCGGCCTGCGGGGGTTGAACACTGAAGCTTTCTTT,CASSGLRGLNTEAFF
16,-,TRBD1,TRBV7-3,TRBJ2-7,TGTGCCAGCAGCCCAGACGGGACAGGGGTCGCCTACGAGCAGTACTTC,CASSPDGTGVAYEQYF
15,-,-,TRBV6-5,TRBJ2-7,TGTGCCAGCAGTTATTCTGGCGGTAGCTCCTACGAGCAGTACTTC,CASSYSGGSSYEQYF
13,-,-,TRBV5-6,TRBJ1-3,TGTGCCAGCAGCTTGGGCAGGATGGACACCATATATTTT,CASSLGRMDTIYF
17,-,-,TRBV21-1,TRBJ1-1,TGTGCCAGCAGCAATCGAGGAGCTCCCAGACCGAACACTGAAGCTTTCTTT,CASSNRGAPRPNTEAFF
16,-,TRBD2,TRBV27,TRBJ2-7,TGTGCCAGCAGTTTAGGTGGACTAGCGGGGTTCTACGAGCAGTACTTC,CASSLGGLAGFYEQYF
14,-,TRBD1,TRBV7-9,TRBJ2-5,TGTGCCAGCAGCTCTGGACAGGGCCCAGAGACCCAGTACTTC,CASSSGQGPETQYF
12,-,-,TRBV7-9,TRBJ2-1,TGTGCCAGCAGCACCCGCGACAATGAGCAGTTCTTC,CASSTRDNEQFF
14,-,-,TRBV11-2,TRBJ1-2,TGTGCCAGCAGCCCCACCTTGAACATGGGCGGCTACACCTTC,CASSPTLNMGGYTF
15,-,-,TRBV18,TRBJ1-2,TGTGCCAGCTCACCATCAAGACAGGCCAACTATGGCTACACCTTC,CASSPSRQANYGYTF
12,once,-,TRBV7-9,TRBJ2-1,TGTGCCCTCCGTGGGAATGGCGATGAGCAGTTCTTC,CALRGNGDEQFF
13,-,TRBD1,TRBV11-2,TRBJ2-7,TGTGCCAGCAGGGACAGGGGGTCCTACGAGCAGTACTTC,CASRDRGSYEQYF
14,-,-,TRBV7-2,TRBJ2-7,TGTGCCAGCAGCTTAGGGGGAGCCTCCTACGAGCAGTACTTC,CASSLGGASYEQYF
14,few,-,TRBV28,TRBJ1-2,TGTGCCAGCAGTACCCGGGCGGGGCCGTATGGCTACACCTTC,CASSTRAGPYGYTF
12,-,-,TRBV6-1,TRBJ2-7,TGTGCCAGCAGACACGGATCCTACGAGCAGTACTTC,CASRHGSYEQYF
15,once,TRBD2,TRBV2,TRBJ2-1,TGTGCCAGCATTGGACTAGCGGGAGTCGTCGATGAGCAGTTCTTC,CASIGLAGVVDEQFF
16,-,TRBD2,TRBV28,TRBJ2-5,TGTGCCAGCAGTTTGTTAGCGGGCGGCTCTGAAGAGACCCAGTACTTC,CASSLLAGGSEETQYF
14,-,-,TRBV9,TRBJ2-1,TGTGCCAGCAGCGTCCATGCGGGCTACAATGAGCAGTTCTTC,CASSVHAGYNEQFF
17,-,TRBD2,TRBV4-2,TRBJ2-1,TGTGCCAGCAGCCAAGATTCCGGGACTAGCGGGGACAATGAGCAGTTCTTC,CASSQDSGTSGDNEQFF
12,-,-,TRBV28,TRBJ1-2,TGTGCCAGCAGTAGCAGGGGTTATGGCTACACCTTC,CASSSRGYGYTF
15,-,-,TRBV19,TRBJ2-1,TGTGCCAGTAGTATGCAGGTAGGATCCTACAATGAGCAGTTCTTC,CASSMQVGSYNEQFF
12,-,-,TRBV19,TRBJ2-2,TGTGCCAGTACCGAGGGGGCCGGGGAGCTGTTTTTT,CASTEGAGELFF
14,-,-,TRBV7-9,TRBJ2-3,TGTGCCAGCAGCTTACCGCCGGCTGGGGATACGCAGTATTTT,CASSLPPAGDTQYF
16,-,TRBD2,TRBV30,TRBJ2-3,TGTGCCTGGAATCCCCCCGGGACTAGGTCAACAGATACGCAGTATTTT,CAWNPPGTRSTDTQYF
16,-,TRBD1,TRBV7-9,TRBJ1-3,TGTGCCAGCAGCTGGGGACAGGGGGCGCTTGGAAACACCATATATTTT,CASSWGQGALGNTIYF
13,-,-,TRBV9,TRBJ2-1,TGTGCCAGCAGCGTAGGGATGAGGGGCGATGAGTTCTTC,CASSVGMRGDEFF
16,-,-,TRBV4-3,TRBJ1-4,TGCGCCAGCAGCCAAGATGGGGACGTGGGAGGTGAAAAACTGTTTTTT,CASSQDGDVGGEKLFF
16,once,-,TRBV14,TRBJ1-1,TGTGCCAGCAGCCCCTTTGGGGGGGGCGGGAACACTGAAGCTTTCTTT,CASSPFGGGGNTEAFF
15,-,-,TRBV6-5,TRBJ2-2,TGTGCCAGCAGTTACACGGGGCCCAACACCGGGGAGCTGTTTTTT,CASSYTGPNTGELFF
15,-,-,TRBV28,TRBJ1-5,TGTGCCAGCACCCTAAACACGGAGAGCAATCAGCCCCAGCATTTT,CASTLNTESNQPQHF